Listed below are T cell receptor beta chains from one sample, sequenced in a study of cytomegalovirus exposure and HLA in healthy donors. Generated by immunoSEQ multiplex PCR, the TCRdb table keeps only in-frame clones and is missing some. The sample includes some 130,000 clones, roughly three quarters of them seen just once. Sequencing was performed on PBMCs. These receptors were taken from a man aged 40-49 years in good health and CMV-seronegative. The CDR3 runs from the conserved cysteine through the conserved F or W. The order of the fields is CDR3 DNA, CDR3 protein, J gene, V gene, D gene, clone size. D genes are given only for firm matches. Not every row has a clone size; where given, it reads once, few, many or a size class.

TGCGCCAGCAGCTTGGACCGCGGGAGGGTTTCGAGCGAGCAGTTCTTC	CASSLDRGRVSSEQFF	TRBJ2-1	TRBV5-1	TRBD2	.
TGTGCCAGCAGGGAGGGGCGAAACAAGTATTCACCCCTCCACTTT	CASREGRNKYSPLHF	TRBJ1-6	TRBV2	.	.
TGTGCCAGCAGTCCCGGGGAGATGAACACTGAAGCTTTCTTT	CASSPGEMNTEAFF	TRBJ1-1	TRBV27	.	.
TGTGCCAGCAGTTACTCGAGTGGACAGGGGTCCAACGAGCAGTACTTC	CASSYSSGQGSNEQYF	TRBJ2-7	TRBV6-5	TRBD1	few
TGTGCCAGCAGTCGAACCGGCTCCTACGAGCAGTACTTC	CASSRTGSYEQYF	TRBJ2-7	TRBV6-5	.	.
TGTGCCAGCATGAGGGGTCCGCCTAGCGAGCAGTACTTT	CASMRGPPSEQYF	TRBJ2-7	TRBV6-5	.	.
TGTGCCAGCAGTGAAGGGCGGCATGAGCAGTTCTTC	CASSEGRHEQFF	TRBJ2-1	TRBV6-1	.	.
TGTGCCTGGAGTGTAACTGTAGCATCAGACAGGGGAAATAGCGGAGCCTACGAGCAGTACTTC	CAWSVTVASDRGNSGAYEQYF	TRBJ2-7	TRBV30	TRBD1	.
TGTGCCACCAGCAACGACAGGGTGTATCAGCCCCAGCATTTT	CATSNDRVYQPQHF	TRBJ1-5	TRBV15	TRBD1	.
TGTGCCAGCAGCTCACAGGTGAACACTGAAGCTTTCTTT	CASSSQVNTEAFF	TRBJ1-1	TRBV11-2	.	.
TGCAGCGTTGTCATCAGGGTTGGTACTGAAGCTTTCTTT	CSVVIRVGTEAFF	TRBJ1-1	TRBV29-1	.	few
TGTGCCAGCAGTGAGGAGACAGGGAGAGGTGGAAAAGATACGCAGTATTTT	CASSEETGRGGKDTQYF	TRBJ2-3	TRBV6-4	TRBD1	few
TGTGCCAGCAGTTGGGGGGGTAATGAAAAACTGTTTTTT	CASSWGGNEKLFF	TRBJ1-4	TRBV27	.	once
TGCGCCAGCAGCCAAGGACAGGGGGCTAACTATGGCTACACCTTC	CASSQGQGANYGYTF	TRBJ1-2	TRBV4-1	TRBD1	.
TGTGCCAGCAGCTTTAGCGGGGGGGCTGTGCAGTACTTC	CASSFSGGAVQYF	TRBJ2-7	TRBV7-2	TRBD2	few
TGTGCCGGGGGCCGGTACCAAGAGACCCAGTACTTC	CAGGRYQETQYF	TRBJ2-5	TRBV5-5	.	.
TGTGCCAGCGGGGTCGGACAGGGGTTCTCAAGCAATCAGCCCCAGCATTTT	CASGVGQGFSSNQPQHF	TRBJ1-5	TRBV2	TRBD1	.
TGTGCCAGCAGCTTAGATCTGGGGGACAGCGAAGCTTTCTTT	CASSLDLGDSEAFF	TRBJ1-1	TRBV11-3	TRBD1	few
TGTGCTAGTGGTTTGGACGTAATGGCGGTCACTGAAGCTTTCTTT	CASGLDVMAVTEAFF	TRBJ1-1	TRBV12-5	.	few
TGTGCCAGTAGTCACCGACAGGGGGTATACGAGCAGTACTTC	CASSHRQGVYEQYF	TRBJ2-7	TRBV19	TRBD1	.
TGCGCCAGCAGCTTGGAACTAGCTCAAGAGACCCAGTACTTC	CASSLELAQETQYF	TRBJ2-5	TRBV5-1	.	.
TGTGCCATCAGGGGGAGCCGGGGAGACTCCTACGAGCAGTACTTC	CAIRGSRGDSYEQYF	TRBJ2-7	TRBV10-3	.	.
TGTGCCAGCAACACAGTCACCTCAGATACGCAGTATTTT	CASNTVTSDTQYF	TRBJ2-3	TRBV7-2	.	.
TGTGCCAGCAGCTTAGCGTACGAGCAGTACTTC	CASSLAYEQYF	TRBJ2-7	TRBV11-2	.	.
TGTGCCTGGAGCGACCAGGGGGCGGGGGGCTACACCTTC	CAWSDQGAGGYTF	TRBJ1-2	TRBV30	TRBD1	once
TGTGCCAGCAGTTCTGACAGGGCTTCTGGAAACACCATATATTTT	CASSSDRASGNTIYF	TRBJ1-3	TRBV5-5	TRBD1	few
TGTGCCAGCAGCCCAGGGACAGGGGGATTTCAGCCCCAGCATTTT	CASSPGTGGFQPQHF	TRBJ1-5	TRBV9	TRBD1	.